This record concerns one T cell receptor (beta chain) sequence. The antigen remains undetermined. This record comes from a study of cytotoxic CD8 clonotypes in ibrutinib-treated CLL. There are 13 residues in the CDR3. Method: immunoSEQ multiplex PCR; TCRdb's copy keeps in-frame clones and lacks some. Of 200,000 to 250,000 clones detected, 70% appear once; the ten largest clones hold approximately 15%. Study-wide points: In sustained-remission versus progressing patients, sampling times differed. Public clonotypes, found uncommonly, either contracted or stayed stable on treatment. Clonality showed a rise at ibrutinib response that reversed toward baseline at progression.

The sample consisted of PBMCs, taken after 24 months of ibrutinib treatment. The chain employs TRBV1 and TRBJ2-7; the table's D call, TRBD1, was not checked against the DNA. TRBV1 represents a pseudogene. The receptor's source is a human donor with chronic lymphocytic leukemia. The CDR3 spells CTSRDISSYEQYF. CDR3 bases: TGCACCAGCCGGGACATATCCTCCTACGAGCAGTACTTC.